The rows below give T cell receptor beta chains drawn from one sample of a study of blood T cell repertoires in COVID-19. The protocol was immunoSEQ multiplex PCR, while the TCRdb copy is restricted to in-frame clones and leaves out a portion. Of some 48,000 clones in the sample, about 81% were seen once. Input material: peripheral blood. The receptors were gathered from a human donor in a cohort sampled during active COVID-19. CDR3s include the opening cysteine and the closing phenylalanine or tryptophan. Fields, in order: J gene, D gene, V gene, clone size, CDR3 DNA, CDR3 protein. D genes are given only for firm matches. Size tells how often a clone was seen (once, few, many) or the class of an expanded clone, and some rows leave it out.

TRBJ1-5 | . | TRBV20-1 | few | TGCAGTGCTAGTCCCCACGACATCAATCAGCCCCAGCATTTT | CSASPHDINQPQHF
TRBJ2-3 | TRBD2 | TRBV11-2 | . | TGTGCCAGCAGCTTAGATGGGGTAGCGGGGACAGATACGCAGTATTTT | CASSLDGVAGTDTQYF
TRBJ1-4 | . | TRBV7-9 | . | TGTGCCAGCAGAACAAATGATGATGAAAAACTGTTTTTT | CASRTNDDEKLFF
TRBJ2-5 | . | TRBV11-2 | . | TGTGCCAGCAGCGCGGGACTTCTTGAAGAGACCCAGTACTTC | CASSAGLLEETQYF
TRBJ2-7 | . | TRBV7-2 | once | TGTGCCAGCAGCGCCAAGGGGCTCACCTACGAGCAGTACTTC | CASSAKGLTYEQYF
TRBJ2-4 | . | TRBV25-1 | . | TGTGCCAGCAGTGATACACAGGGCGTAAACATTCAGTACTTC | CASSDTQGVNIQYF
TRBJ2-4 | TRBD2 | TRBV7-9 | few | TGTGCCAGCAGCTTATCGGCGGGGGGGTATAAGGACATTCAGTACTTC | CASSLSAGGYKDIQYF
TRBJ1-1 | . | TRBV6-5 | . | TGTGCTGTGCGGGGGAGCGACACTGAAGCTTTCTTT | CAVRGSDTEAFF
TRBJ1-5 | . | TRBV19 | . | TGTGCCAGTAGTAACAGTTTCAATCAGCCCCAGCATTTT | CASSNSFNQPQHF
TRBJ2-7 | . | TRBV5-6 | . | TGTGCCAGCAGCCCCAACAGGGGGGGCGAGCAGTACTTC | CASSPNRGGEQYF
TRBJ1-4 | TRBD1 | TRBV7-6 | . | TGTGCCAGCAGCGTCGACAGGGGATCGGAAAAACTGTTTTTT | CASSVDRGSEKLFF
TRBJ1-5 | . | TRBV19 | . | TGTGCCAGTAGTATGGAGGAAAATCAGCCCCAGCATTTT | CASSMEENQPQHF
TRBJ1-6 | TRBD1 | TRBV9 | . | TGTGCCAGCAGCACTTCGACAGGGGGCGATTCACCCCTCCACTTT | CASSTSTGGDSPLHF
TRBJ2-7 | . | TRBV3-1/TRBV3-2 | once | TGTGCCAGCAGCCGCAGCCAGAGCGGGCTTGGGTACGAGCAGTACTTC | CASSRSQSGLGYEQYF
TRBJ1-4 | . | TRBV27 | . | TGTGCCAGCAGTTTCAAGGGAGGGGAAAAACTGTTTTTT | CASSFKGGEKLFF
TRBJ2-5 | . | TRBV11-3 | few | TGTGCCAGCAGCTTAGGTACAGCCAATCAAGAGACCCAGTACTTC | CASSLGTANQETQYF
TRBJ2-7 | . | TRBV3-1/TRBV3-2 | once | TGTGCCAGCAGGCAAACAGGCACCCACGAGCAGTACTTC | CASRQTGTHEQYF
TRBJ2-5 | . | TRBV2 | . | TGTGCCAGCAGTGGGGAGCATCTTGAGACCCAGTACTTC | CASSGEHLETQYF
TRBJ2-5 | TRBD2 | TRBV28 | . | TGTGCCAGCAGTTTTCTGGCTAGCGGGGGTCTAGAGACCCAGTACTTC | CASSFLASGGLETQYF
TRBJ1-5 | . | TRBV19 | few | TGTGCCAGTAGACCTAAGGGGTTTCAGCCCCAGCATTTT | CASRPKGFQPQHF
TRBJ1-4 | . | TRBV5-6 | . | TGTGCCAGCAGCTTGGCCGCTCGACAGATTGATGAAAAACTGTTTTTT | CASSLAARQIDEKLFF
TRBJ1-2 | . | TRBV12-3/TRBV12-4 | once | TGTGCCATCGCCCAGGCTTCCTATGGCTACACCTTC | CAIAQASYGYTF
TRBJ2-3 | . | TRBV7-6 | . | TGTGCCAGCAGCTTTAGTCCTGGGGAGGGCACAGATACGCAGTATTTT | CASSFSPGEGTDTQYF
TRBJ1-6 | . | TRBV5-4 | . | TGTGCCAGCAGCTTGGGGGCCAGTTGGCTTTCACCCCTCCACTTT | CASSLGASWLSPLHF
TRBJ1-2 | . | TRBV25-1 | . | TGTGCCAGCAGTGAGGGCAGTAACTATGGCTACACCTTC | CASSEGSNYGYTF
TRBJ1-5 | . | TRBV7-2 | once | TGTGCCAGCAGCTCGTACAACAATCAGCCCCAGCATTTT | CASSSYNNQPQHF
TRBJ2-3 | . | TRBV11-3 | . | TGTGCCAGCAGCTTGAGTCGGCAGGACACAGATACGCAGTATTTT | CASSLSRQDTDTQYF
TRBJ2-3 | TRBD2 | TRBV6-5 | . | TGTGCCAGCAGTTACTCGCGGGAGTCCACAGATACGCAGTATTTT | CASSYSRESTDTQYF
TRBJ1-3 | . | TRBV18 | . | TGTGCCAGCTCACCATCCGGCCCGGCGGGCTCTGGAAACACCATATATTTT | CASSPSGPAGSGNTIYF
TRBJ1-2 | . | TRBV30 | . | TGTGCCTGGAGTGTCCGAGCTGGCTACACCTTC | CAWSVRAGYTF
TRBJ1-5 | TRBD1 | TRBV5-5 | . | TGTGCCAGCAGCGCGACAGGGTTGGGCAATCAGCCCCAGCATTTT | CASSATGLGNQPQHF
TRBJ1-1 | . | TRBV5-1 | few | TGCGCCAGCAGCTTGGGAGTCGACAGCCCCACTGAAGCTTTCTTT | CASSLGVDSPTEAFF
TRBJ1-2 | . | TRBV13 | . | TGTGCCAGCAGAAAGGACAGTGGCTATGGCTACACCTTC | CASRKDSGYGYTF
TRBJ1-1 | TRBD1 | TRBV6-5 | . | TGTGCCAGCAGCCCGGGACAGGGGAACACTGAAGCTTTCTTT | CASSPGQGNTEAFF
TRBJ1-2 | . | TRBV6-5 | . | TGTGCCAGCACCACAGGAAACTATGGCTACACCTTC | CASTTGNYGYTF
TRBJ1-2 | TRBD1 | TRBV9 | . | TGTGCCAGCAGCGCTAATCCCCAGGGGGATGGCTACACCTTC | CASSANPQGDGYTF
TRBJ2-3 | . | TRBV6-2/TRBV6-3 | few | TGTGCCAGCAGTTACGAGGGGGGGGCCGGCACAGATACGCAGTATTTT | CASSYEGGAGTDTQYF
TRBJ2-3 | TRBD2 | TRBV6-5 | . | TGTGCCACCGGCAGCGGGGTAAGCACAGATACGCAGTATTTT | CATGSGVSTDTQYF
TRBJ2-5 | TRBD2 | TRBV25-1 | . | TGTGCCAGCAGAGGACTAGCTTCGGAGACCCAGTACTTC | CASRGLASETQYF
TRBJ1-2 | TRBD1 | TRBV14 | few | TGTGCCAGCAGCCCTTACAGGGGCTATGGCTACACCTTC | CASSPYRGYGYTF
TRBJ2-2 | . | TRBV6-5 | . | . | CASSSSGELFF
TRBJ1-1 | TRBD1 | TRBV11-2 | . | TGTGCCAGCAGCTTATCTCCGGACAGGGAGCGAACTGAAGCTTTCTTT | CASSLSPDRERTEAFF
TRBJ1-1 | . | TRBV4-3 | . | TGCGCCAGCAGCCAAGTGGGGGAGGGTAGCACTGAAGCTTTCTTT | CASSQVGEGSTEAFF
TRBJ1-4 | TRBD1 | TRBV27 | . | TGTGCCAGCAGTTTTGGGGACAGCAATGAAAAACTGTTTTTT | CASSFGDSNEKLFF
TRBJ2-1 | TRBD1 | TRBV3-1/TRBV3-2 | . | TGTGCCAGCAGCCAGCACCGACTCCGGGACAGGGAATACAATGAGCAGTTCTTC | CASSQHRLRDREYNEQFF
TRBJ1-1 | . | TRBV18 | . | TGTGCCAGCTCAGGCGGGGTCGACACTGAAGCTTTCTTT | CASSGGVDTEAFF
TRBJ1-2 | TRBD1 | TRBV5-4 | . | TGTGCCAGCAGCACAGGGGGAAGTTTTGGCTACACCTTC | CASSTGGSFGYTF
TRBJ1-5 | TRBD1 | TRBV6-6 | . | TGTGCCAGCACTGGACAGGGGGATCAGCCCCAGCATTTT | CASTGQGDQPQHF
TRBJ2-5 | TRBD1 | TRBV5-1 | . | TGCGCCAGCAGCTTGGATTCCGCAGGGGGCAAGGAGACCCAGTACTTC | CASSLDSAGGKETQYF
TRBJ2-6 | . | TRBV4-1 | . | TGCGCCAGCAAGTGGGTTATGGCGTTCGGGGAATCTGGGGCCAACGTCCTGACTTTC | CASKWVMAFGESGANVLTF
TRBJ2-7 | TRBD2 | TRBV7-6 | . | TGTGCCAGCAGCTTTGGGCGCGGGGGGGCCGGACTCGACGAGCAGTACTTC | CASSFGRGGAGLDEQYF
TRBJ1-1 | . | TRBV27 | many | TGTGCCAGCAGTTTAGTGGGAGGTTATGAAGCTTTCTTT | CASSLVGGYEAFF
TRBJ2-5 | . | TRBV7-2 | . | TGTGCCAGCAGCTTAGCGCGAGGTGTATTTCAAGAGACCCAGTACTTC | CASSLARGVFQETQYF
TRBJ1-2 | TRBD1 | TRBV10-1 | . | TGCGCCAGCACCCATCAACGGCGGGGGGACAGTATTAACTATGGCTACACCTTC | CASTHQRRGDSINYGYTF
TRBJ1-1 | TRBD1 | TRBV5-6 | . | TGTGCCAGCAGCCGGACAGGGGAGGCAACTGAAGCTTTCTTT | CASSRTGEATEAFF
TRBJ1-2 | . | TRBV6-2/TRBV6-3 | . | TGTGCCAGCAGTCCGCGGAGCTATGGCTACACCTTC | CASSPRSYGYTF
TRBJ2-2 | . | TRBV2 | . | TGTGCCAGCAAGGGCAGGGTAGACGACACCGGGGAGCTGTTTTTT | CASKGRVDDTGELFF
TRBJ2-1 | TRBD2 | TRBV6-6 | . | TGTGCCAGCAGTCATTGGACTAGCGGGGGGGTTGGCAATGAGCAGTTCTTC | CASSHWTSGGVGNEQFF
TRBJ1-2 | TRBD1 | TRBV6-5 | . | TGTGCCAGTACGACAGGGGTCTATGGCTACACCTTC | CASTTGVYGYTF
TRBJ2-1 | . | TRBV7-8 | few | TGTGCCAGCAGCGCCCGAGGCGGGAACTCCTACAATGAGCAGTTCTTC | CASSARGGNSYNEQFF